The 25 T cell receptor beta chains given below trace back to one sample, sequenced in a study of blood T cell dynamics during melanoma immunotherapy (TCRdb year 2020). Receptor amplification or capture employed the immunoSEQ multiplex PCR assay. Here the immuneACCESS table is served through TCRdb, limited to in-frame sequences with V and J called. Missing clones are a known gap in these copies; in checked studies unresolved V genes cover under half, and the rest lacks a known reason. The sample table holds roughly 4,200 clones, of which roughly 88% were seen once. The ten biggest clones cover around 4.6% of the sample. The time point label, read with the paper, signifies: week 3, after first cycle of checkpoint inhibitor. The sample was blood, taken from a patient treated with checkpoint blockade. These receptor sequences come from a human donor with melanoma.

V usage is TRBV9 and J usage is TRBJ2-5; 8 nucleotides align to TRBD2. V was clipped by 0 bases and J by 5 bases; unmatched bases: 3. Germline CDR1 and CDR2: SGDLS and YYNGEE. This CDR3 comprises 14 residues. The CDR3 reads CASSVEAGDETQYF. The CDR3 DNA reads TGTGCCAGCAGCGTAGAAGCGGGAGATGAGACCCAGTACTTC.

V usage is TRBV6-1 and J usage is TRBJ1-4; D uncertain. CDR3 length: 14 amino acids. Germline V lookup: CDR1 MNHNS, CDR2 SASEGT. V was trimmed by 7 bases and J by 3 bases, leaving 12 bases between them. The chain's CDR3 is CASNSGTSNEKLFF. The CDR3 DNA is TGTGCCAGCAATTCCGGCACTTCTAATGAAAAACTGTTTTTT.

The chain recombines TRBV6-6 with TRBJ2-1; TRBD2 matches at 7 bases. The trim removed 10 bases at V and 2 bases at J, leaving 8 bases unmatched. CDR3 size: 14 residues. The germline V gene has CDR1 MNHNY and CDR2 SVGAGI (reference sequence). The CDR3 DNA is TGTGCCACCAAATCCGGGGGGACCTACAATGAGCAGTTCTTC. The encoded protein is CATKSGGTYNEQFF.

This clone was counted once. The gene calls are TRBV4-2 and TRBJ2-1, with 7 bases fitting TRBD1. The germline V gene has CDR1 LGHNA and CDR2 YNFKEQ. The V gene end was trimmed by 4 bases and the J gene end by 7 bases; junction bases not matched to a gene: 10. This CDR3 has 15 amino acids. CDR3 in amino acids: CASSRVQTGENEQFF. In DNA form, the CDR3 reads TGTGCCAGCAGCCGCGTTCAAACAGGGGAAAATGAGCAGTTCTTC.

This rearrangement joins TRBV19 to TRBJ2-5; D remains ambiguous. Germline V gives CDR1 LNHDA, CDR2 SQIVND (reference sequence). V shed 5 bases and J shed 5 bases, with 21 bases lying between them. This CDR3 has 16 residues. The CDR3 DNA follows: TGTGCCAGTAGTGTGACTGACGCGCTGGAAAGGGAGACCCAGTACTTC. This gives the protein CASSVTDALERETQYF.

The rearrangement joins TRBV25-1 to TRBJ2-6; D gene unclear. With 7 bases removed from V and 0 bases from J, the gap between germline ends came to 7 bases. Germline V gene lookup returns CDR1 MGHDK and CDR2 SYGVNS. This CDR3 has 14 amino acids. The CDR3 nucleotides read TGTGCCAGCACCCCCCCCTCTGGGGCCAACGTCCTGACTTTC. Translation: CASTPPSGANVLTF.

The chain has TRBV19 and TRBJ2-5; the D gene is possibly TRBD2 (6 bases). With 1 base removed from V and 4 bases from J, the gap between germline ends came to 10 bases. The CDR3 extends over 14 amino acids. From germline, CDR1 is LNHDA and CDR2 SQIVND (reference sequence). Here the CDR3 reads CASSIAWGGETQYF. The CDR3 DNA reads as TGTGCCAGTAGTATAGCGTGGGGAGGAGAGACCCAGTACTTC.

The chain is built from TRBV6-1 and TRBJ2-2; D not resolved. CDR1 MNHNS and CDR2 SASEGT come from the germline V gene. V was pared by 7 bases and J by 3 bases, with 9 bases between. The CDR3 has 13 residues. The chain's CDR3 is CASTLEHTGELFF. DNA for the CDR3: TGTGCCAGCACCTTGGAACACACCGGGGAGCTGTTTTTT.

This chain connects TRBV2 to TRBJ2-3; weak D call: TRBD1 (5 bases). CDR1 is SNHLY, CDR2 FYNNEI, per germline. V was cut by 5 bases and J by 2 bases, with 8 bases left in between. The CDR3 extends over 13 amino acids. In nucleotides, the CDR3 is TGTGCCAGCAGTTCAGGGTTCACAGATACGCAGTATTTT. Translating gives CASSSGFTDTQYF. The whole variable domain, filled in from reference TRBV2 and TRBJ2-3, reads EPEVTQTPSHQVTQMGQEVILRCVPISNHLYFYWYRQILGQKVEFLVSFYNNEISEKSEIFDDQFSVERPDGSNFTLKIRSTKLEDSAMYFCASSSGFTDTQYFGPGTRLTVL.

The chain carries TRBV5-1 and TRBJ2-5, with TRBD1 identical over 9 bases. Germline lookup yields CDR1 SGHRS and CDR2 YFSETQ. With 1 base clipped from V and 5 bases from J, the junction kept 6 bases outside the gene matches. The CDR3 has 15 residues. CDR3 region: CASSLNTGGWETQYF. Here the CDR3 DNA reads TGCGCCAGCAGCTTGAATACAGGGGGCTGGGAGACCCAGTACTTC.

This sequence joins TRBV5-1 and TRBJ2-5; 7 bases are shared with TRBD2. The J call could be wrong; TRBJ2-7 is a better fit for the DNA end. CDR1 and CDR2 from the germline V gene are SGHRS and YFSETQ. The CDR3 runs 15 residues. The CDR3 DNA follows: TGCGCCAGCAGCTTGGGTGGCGGGGGCTCCTACGAGCAGTACTTC. Translating it yields CASSLGGGGSYEQYF.

This clone was recorded only once. V and J are TRBV14 and TRBJ1-1; D might be TRBD1 (5 bases). The germline V gene has CDR1 SGHDN and CDR2 FVKESK. This CDR3 has 15 amino acids. V shed 3 bases and J shed 7 bases, with 18 bases lying between them. CDR3 bases: TGTGCCAGCAGCCATTCCGGGGCATGGGGCGGTGAAGCTTTCTTT. Its translation: CASSHSGAWGGEAFF. The full variable domain, rest sourced from reference TRBV14 and TRBJ1-1, is EAGVTQFPSHSVIEKGQTVTLRCDPISGHDNLYWYRRVMGKEIKFLLHFVKESKQDESGMPNNRFLAERTGGTYSTLKVQPAELEDSGVYFCASSHSGAWGGEAFFGQGTRLTVV.

The J gene is TRBJ1-2, the V gene TRBV9; D may be TRBD1 (5 bases). CDR3 length equals 16 residues. V lost 7 bases and J lost 3, with 22 bases in between. Germline V CDR1 and CDR2: SGDLS, YYNGEE. The CDR3 spells CASHRGVRLGDYGYTF. The CDR3, as DNA: TGTGCCAGCCATCGGGGAGTGAGGCTAGGGGACTATGGCTACACCTTC.

This clone was seen once. The CDR3 nucleotides are TGCGCCACCTCCCTTAACCCGGGATCCCAAGAGACCCAGTACTTC. It translates to CATSLNPGSQETQYF. The chain recombines TRBV5-1 with TRBJ2-5; D is possibly TRBD2 (5 bases). V shed 9 bases and J shed 1 base, with 19 bases lying between them. The CDR3 sequence is 15 residues long. CDR1 is SGHRS, CDR2 YFSETQ, per germline.

The DNA of the CDR3 is TGTGCCGTGCACAGGGTGCACACCGGGGAGCTGTTTTTT. Translating it yields CAVHRVHTGELFF. This rearrangement joins TRBV7-2 to TRBJ2-2; TRBD1 is a possible D gene (6 bases). Germline V gene lookup returns CDR1 SGHTA and CDR2 FQGNSA. Trimming stripped 11 bases from V and 3 bases from J, with 13 bases between. The CDR3 has 13 amino acids.

The chain recombines TRBV19 with TRBJ2-7; possible D gene TRBD2, 5 bases. There are 13 residues in the CDR3. The V and J ends lost 0 bases and 2 bases respectively, with 5 bases between them. The germline V gene has CDR1 LNHDA and CDR2 SQIVND (reference sequence). CDR3 in DNA: TGTGCCAGTAGTATAGAAGCGGCCTACGAGCAGTACTTC. It yields the protein CASSIEAAYEQYF.

The chain is built from TRBV28 and TRBJ2-1, with 8 positions matching TRBD2. CDR1 is MDHEN and CDR2 is SYDVKM in the germline V gene. The ends lost 4 bases at V and 9 bases at J; junction bases unmatched: 14. The CDR3 length is 16 residues. CDR3 DNA sequence: TGTGCCAGCAGTTCCGGGACTAGGGGTCCTACAACTGAGCAGTTCTTC. Residues: CASSSGTRGPTTEQFF.

The rearrangement joins TRBV6-6 to TRBJ2-7; D is perhaps TRBD2 (6 bases). Germline lookup yields CDR1 MNHNY and CDR2 SVGAGI (reference sequence). Trimming took off 5 bases at V and 3 bases at J, with 8 bases between the two ends. CDR3 length: 12 amino acids. CDR3 sequence reads: CASSGLSYEQYF. As DNA, the CDR3 is TGTGCCAGCAGTGGACTAAGCTACGAGCAGTACTTC.

This sequence joins TRBV15 and TRBJ2-7; D uncertain. Looked up from germline, CDR1 is LNHNV and CDR2 is YYDKDF (reference sequence). V dropped 0 bases and J dropped 6 bases, with 3 bases sitting between them. The CDR3 has 11 residues. CDR3 DNA: TGTGCCACCAGCAGAGATCGCGAGCAGTACTTC. Its protein is CATSRDREQYF.

The chain employs TRBV9 and TRBJ1-1, with TRBD1 matching over 10 bases. The germline CDR1 and CDR2 sequences are SGDLS and YYNGEE. J was trimmed by 6 bases and V by 0 bases; bases with no gene match: 8. This CDR3 comprises 16 residues. The CDR3 nucleotides read TGTGCCAGCAGCGTAGCTGTAGGACAGGGGGGCTCTGAAGCTTTCTTT. Residues: CASSVAVGQGGSEAFF.

The chain has TRBV5-1 and TRBJ1-2; unclear D gene. Germline-derived CDR1 and CDR2 are SGHRS and YFSETQ. There are 16 residues in the CDR3. V gave up 1 base and J gave up 3 bases, with 16 bases separating them. The CDR3 region is CASSLTGSIPYYGYTF. The CDR3 DNA reads TGCGCCAGCAGCTTGACGGGATCTATCCCCTACTATGGCTACACCTTC.

The chain uses TRBV5-3 and TRBJ2-7; D is perhaps TRBD1 (6 bases). TRBV5-3 is an open reading frame, and its role is uncertain. Trimming took off 5 bases at V and 8 bases at J, with 17 bases between the two ends. CDR3 length: 13 amino acids. CDR3 sequence reads: CARRDSRDTKQYF. CDR3 coding DNA: TGTGCCAGAAGGGATAGCCGGGACACCAAGCAGTACTTC.

On this clone itself: One end of the junction fails to match germline, which may point to a read error. Other nucleotide sequences from this sample produce the same CDR3. The chain carries TRBV30 and TRBJ1-6; D possibly corresponds to TRBD1 (6 bases). CDR1 GTSNPN and CDR2 SVGIG come from the germline V gene (reference sequence). This CDR3 comprises 13 residues. CDR3 in amino acids: CAWNREGWSPLHF. The CDR3 DNA sequence: TGTGCCTGGAACAGGGAAGGATGGTCACCCCTCCACTTC.

This chain joins TRBV5-1 and TRBJ2-5; TRBD2 matches 11 bases. V was clipped by 4 bases and J by 4 bases; unmatched bases: 6. CDR1 SGHRS and CDR2 YFSETQ come from the germline V gene. The CDR3 loop spans 15 amino acids. The CDR3 region is CASSLSGGVAETQYF. The CDR3 nucleotides are TGCGCCAGCAGCCTTAGCGGGGGGGTTGCAGAGACCCAGTACTTC.

The CDR3 DNA follows: TGCGCCAGCAGTCAATTCCCTAGCGGGGGAACTAATGAGCAGTTCTTC. It yields the protein CASSQFPSGGTNEQFF. The rearrangement joins TRBV23-1 to TRBJ2-1; 10 bases are shared with TRBD2. TRBV23-1 is labeled an ORF, and its function is uncertain. The CDR3 has 16 residues. Germline trimming cut 1 base from V and 7 bases from J; bases unmatched to any gene: 7.